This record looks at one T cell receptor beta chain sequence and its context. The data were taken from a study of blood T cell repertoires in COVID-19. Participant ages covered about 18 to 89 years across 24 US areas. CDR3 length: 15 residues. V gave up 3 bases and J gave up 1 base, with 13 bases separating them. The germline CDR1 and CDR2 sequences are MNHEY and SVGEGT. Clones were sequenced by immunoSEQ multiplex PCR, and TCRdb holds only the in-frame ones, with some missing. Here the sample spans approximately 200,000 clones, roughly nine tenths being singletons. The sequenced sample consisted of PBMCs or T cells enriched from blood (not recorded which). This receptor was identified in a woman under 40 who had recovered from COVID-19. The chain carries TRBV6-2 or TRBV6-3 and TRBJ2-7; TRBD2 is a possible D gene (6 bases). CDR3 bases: TGTGCCAGCAGTTATGTGGGCGGGGAATCCTACGAGCAGTACTTC. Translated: CASSYVGGESYEQYF.